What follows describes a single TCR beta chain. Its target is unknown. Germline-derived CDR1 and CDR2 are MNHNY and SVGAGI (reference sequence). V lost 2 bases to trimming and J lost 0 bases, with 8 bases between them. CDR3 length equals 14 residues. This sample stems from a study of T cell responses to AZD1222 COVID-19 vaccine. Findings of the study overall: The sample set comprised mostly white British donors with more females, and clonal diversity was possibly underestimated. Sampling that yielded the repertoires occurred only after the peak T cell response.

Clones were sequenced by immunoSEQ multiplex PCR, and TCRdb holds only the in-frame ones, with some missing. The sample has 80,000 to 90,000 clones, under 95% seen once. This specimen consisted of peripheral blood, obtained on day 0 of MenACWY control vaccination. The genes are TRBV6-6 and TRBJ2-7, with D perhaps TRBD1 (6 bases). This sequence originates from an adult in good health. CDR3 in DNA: TGTGCCAGCAGTTACACAGGGAGCTCCTACGAGCAGTACTTC. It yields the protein CASSYTGSSYEQYF.